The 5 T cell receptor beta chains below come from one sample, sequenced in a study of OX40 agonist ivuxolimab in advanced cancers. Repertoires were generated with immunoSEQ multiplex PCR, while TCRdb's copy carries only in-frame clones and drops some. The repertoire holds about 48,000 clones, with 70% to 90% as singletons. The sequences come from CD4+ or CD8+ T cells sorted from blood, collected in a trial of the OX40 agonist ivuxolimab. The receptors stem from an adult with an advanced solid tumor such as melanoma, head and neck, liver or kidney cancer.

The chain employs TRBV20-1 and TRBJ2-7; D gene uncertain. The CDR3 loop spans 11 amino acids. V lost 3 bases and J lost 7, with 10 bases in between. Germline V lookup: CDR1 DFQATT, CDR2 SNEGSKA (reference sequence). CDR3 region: CSARVLKEQYF. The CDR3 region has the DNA TGCAGTGCTAGGGTCTTAAAGGAGCAGTACTTC.

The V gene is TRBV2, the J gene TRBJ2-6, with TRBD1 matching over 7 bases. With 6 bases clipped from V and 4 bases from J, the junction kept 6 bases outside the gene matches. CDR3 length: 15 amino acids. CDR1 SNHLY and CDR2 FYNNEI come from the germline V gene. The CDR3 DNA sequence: TGTGCCAGCAGAGAGACAGGGTACGGGGCCAACGTCCTGACTTTC. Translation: CASRETGYGANVLTF.

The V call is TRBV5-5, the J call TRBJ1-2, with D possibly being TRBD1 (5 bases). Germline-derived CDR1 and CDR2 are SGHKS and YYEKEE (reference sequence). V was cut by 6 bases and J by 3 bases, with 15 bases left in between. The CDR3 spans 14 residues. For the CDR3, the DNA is TGTGCCAGCACCCATGGGGAGGGGTACTATGGCTACACCTTC. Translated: CASTHGEGYYGYTF.

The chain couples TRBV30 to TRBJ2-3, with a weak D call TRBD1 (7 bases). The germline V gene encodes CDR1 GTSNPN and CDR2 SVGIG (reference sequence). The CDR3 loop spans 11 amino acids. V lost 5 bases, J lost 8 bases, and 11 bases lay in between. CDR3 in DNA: TGTGCCTGGGCGGGACAGAGTACGCAGTATTTT. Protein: CAWAGQSTQYF.

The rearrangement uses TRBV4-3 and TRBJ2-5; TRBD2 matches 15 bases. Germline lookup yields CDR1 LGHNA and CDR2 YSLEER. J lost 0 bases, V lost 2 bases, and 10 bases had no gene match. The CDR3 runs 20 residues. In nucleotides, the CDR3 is TGCGCCAGCAGCCAACGGGGACTAGCGGGAGGCAAGTGGTACCAAGAGACCCAGTACTTC. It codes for CASSQRGLAGGKWYQETQYF.